The present entry profiles one TCR beta chain with its context. The antigen is unknown. Per the germline V gene, CDR1 is LNHDA and CDR2 is SQIVND (reference sequence). This CDR3 spans 15 amino acids. J gave up 1 base and V 4 bases, and 1 base lay outside the gene matches. This sample is part of a study of T cell responses to AZD1222 COVID-19 vaccine. Turning to the study itself: Second-dose intervals of approximately 4 or approximately 12 weeks were pooled.

Some clones are missing from TCRdb's copy, which holds only in-frame ones; the method was immunoSEQ multiplex PCR. Among some 100,000 clones, around nine tenths were seen once, and the ten largest hold around a sixth. Regarding the study as a whole: Donors skewed white British and female; clonal diversity was possibly underestimated. Spike-specific TCRs gained breadth and depth after people received two AZD1222 doses.

This chain links TRBV19 with TRBJ2-1, with 10 bases lining up with TRBD2. Sequenced here: peripheral blood, sampled on day 0 of AZD1222 vaccination. This receptor was taken from an adult in good health. The CDR3 DNA is TGTGCCAGTAGTACTAGCGGGAGTTCCTACAATGAGCAGTTCTTC. Translation gives CASSTSGSSYNEQFF. The variable domain in full, completed from reference TRBV19 and TRBJ2-1, reads DGGITQSPKYLFRKEGQNVTLSCEQNLNHDAMYWYRQDPGQGLRLIYYSQIVNDFQKGDIAEGYSVSREKKESFPLTVTSAQKNPTAFYLCASSTSGSSYNEQFFGPGTRLTVL.